A selection of T cell receptor beta chains follows, all from one sample in a study of blood T cell repertoires in COVID-19. Clones were sequenced by immunoSEQ multiplex PCR, and TCRdb holds only the in-frame ones, with some missing. The profile shows around 170,000 clones, about four fifths of them singletons. Sequenced sample: peripheral blood. The receptor set was obtained from a middle-aged woman with acute or convalescent COVID-19. Both conserved end residues are part of each CDR3. D genes are given only for firm matches. The listing skips clone size in some rows; elsewhere it reads once, few, many or a size class.

j_gene: TRBJ2-4; v_gene: TRBV28; d_gene: TRBD2; abundance: once; CDR3aa: CASSLGLAAKNIQYF; CDR3nt: TGTGCCAGCAGTTTAGGACTAGCGGCTAAAAACATTCAGTACTTC
j_gene: TRBJ2-3; v_gene: TRBV10-3; d_gene: .; abundance: .; CDR3aa: CALRRGRDTDTQYF; CDR3nt: TGTGCTCTCAGGAGAGGGCGCGACACAGATACGCAGTATTTT
j_gene: TRBJ2-1; v_gene: TRBV29-1; d_gene: .; abundance: .; CDR3aa: CSVQGGGGVDEQFF; CDR3nt: TGCAGCGTTCAAGGAGGGGGGGGCGTAGATGAGCAGTTCTTC
j_gene: TRBJ2-7; v_gene: TRBV10-3; d_gene: TRBD1; abundance: .; CDR3aa: CAIAGQGYYEQYF; CDR3nt: TGTGCCATCGCGGGACAGGGGTACTACGAGCAGTACTTC
j_gene: TRBJ2-2; v_gene: TRBV18; d_gene: .; abundance: few; CDR3aa: CASSPERELFF; CDR3nt: TGTGCCAGCTCACCTGAGCGGGAGCTGTTTTTT
j_gene: TRBJ1-6; v_gene: TRBV2; d_gene: TRBD1; abundance: .; CDR3aa: CASTLLQGGSESSYNSPLHF; CDR3nt: TGTGCCAGCACACTACTACAAGGGGGCTCCGAGAGCTCCTATAATTCACCCCTCCACTTT
j_gene: TRBJ2-5; v_gene: TRBV5-1; d_gene: TRBD2; abundance: .; CDR3aa: CASSLPSGSQETQYF; CDR3nt: TGCGCCAGCAGCTTGCCTAGCGGCTCCCAAGAGACCCAGTACTTC
j_gene: TRBJ1-5; v_gene: TRBV5-6; d_gene: .; abundance: .; CDR3aa: CASSLGVQPQHF; CDR3nt: TGTGCCAGCAGCCTCGGGGTCCAGCCCCAGCATTTT
j_gene: TRBJ2-7; v_gene: TRBV3-1/TRBV3-2; d_gene: TRBD2; abundance: few; CDR3aa: CASSPRPGLAGVGEQYF; CDR3nt: TGTGCCAGCAGCCCGCGCCCGGGACTAGCGGGAGTAGGGGAGCAGTACTTC
j_gene: TRBJ1-6; v_gene: TRBV5-1; d_gene: TRBD1; abundance: .; CDR3aa: CASRSLRGGSSPLHF; CDR3nt: TGCGCCAGCAGATCATTGAGAGGGGGCAGTTCACCCCTCCACTTT
j_gene: TRBJ1-1; v_gene: TRBV30; d_gene: .; abundance: .; CDR3aa: CAWIRLLNTEAFF; CDR3nt: TGTGCCTGGATACGACTCCTCAACACTGAAGCTTTCTTT
j_gene: TRBJ1-1; v_gene: TRBV7-2; d_gene: .; abundance: .; CDR3aa: CASSLRVVWNTEAFF; CDR3nt: TGTGCCAGCAGCTTACGCGTAGTATGGAACACTGAAGCTTTCTTT
j_gene: TRBJ1-2; v_gene: TRBV7-9; d_gene: TRBD1; abundance: .; CDR3aa: CASSHRDRGNYGYTF; CDR3nt: TGTGCCAGCAGCCACAGGGACAGGGGGAACTATGGCTACACCTTC
j_gene: TRBJ1-4; v_gene: TRBV2; d_gene: TRBD1; abundance: .; CDR3aa: CASSALDRGIKLFF; CDR3nt: TGTGCCAGCAGTGCGTTGGACAGGGGCATAAAACTGTTTTTT
j_gene: TRBJ2-6; v_gene: TRBV28; d_gene: TRBD1; abundance: .; CDR3aa: CASRPAGTGFGANVLTF; CDR3nt: TGTGCCAGCAGGCCCGCCGGGACAGGGTTCGGGGCCAACGTCCTGACTTTC
j_gene: TRBJ1-2; v_gene: TRBV15; d_gene: .; abundance: .; CDR3aa: CATSRGQAALYGYTF; CDR3nt: TGTGCCACCAGCAGAGGACAGGCTGCTCTCTATGGCTACACCTTC
j_gene: TRBJ1-5; v_gene: TRBV18; d_gene: .; abundance: .; CDR3aa: CASSPSRGNQPQHF; CDR3nt: TGTGCCAGCTCACCAAGCAGGGGTAATCAGCCCCAGCATTTT
j_gene: TRBJ1-2; v_gene: TRBV6-2/TRBV6-3; d_gene: TRBD1; abundance: .; CDR3aa: CASSDPPGQSNYGYTF; CDR3nt: TGTGCCAGCAGCGACCCTCCGGGACAGTCAAACTATGGCTACACCTTC
j_gene: TRBJ2-2; v_gene: TRBV10-1; d_gene: .; abundance: .; CDR3aa: CASSDSSTGELFF; CDR3nt: TGCGCCAGCAGTGACTCTTCCACCGGGGAGCTGTTTTTT
j_gene: TRBJ2-3; v_gene: TRBV28; d_gene: TRBD2; abundance: .; CDR3aa: CASSLVLAGGDAQYF; CDR3nt: TGTGCCAGCAGTTTGGTATTGGCGGGGGGTGATGCGCAGTATTTT
j_gene: TRBJ1-4; v_gene: TRBV27; d_gene: TRBD1; abundance: .; CDR3aa: CASSTRGQHEKLFF; CDR3nt: TGTGCCAGCAGCACAAGGGGACAGCATGAAAAACTGTTTTTT
j_gene: TRBJ1-2; v_gene: TRBV11-2; d_gene: .; abundance: few; CDR3aa: CASSQDLAGYGYTF; CDR3nt: TGTGCCAGCAGCCAGGACTTAGCGGGTTATGGCTACACCTTC
j_gene: TRBJ2-2; v_gene: TRBV5-8; d_gene: .; abundance: few; CDR3aa: CASSLSSRNTGELFF; CDR3nt: TGTGCCAGCAGCTTGAGTTCCAGGAACACCGGGGAGCTGTTTTTT
j_gene: TRBJ1-4; v_gene: TRBV5-4; d_gene: .; abundance: .; CDR3aa: CASSLWGGNEKLFF; CDR3nt: TGTGCCAGCAGCTTGTGGGGCGGTAATGAAAAACTGTTTTTT
j_gene: TRBJ2-5; v_gene: TRBV29-1; d_gene: TRBD2; abundance: .; CDR3aa: CSVEGGLAPQETQYF; CDR3nt: TGCAGCGTTGAAGGTGGACTAGCACCTCAAGAGACCCAGTACTTC
j_gene: TRBJ1-2; v_gene: TRBV6-1; d_gene: TRBD1; abundance: few; CDR3aa: CASSEGQGAYGYTF; CDR3nt: TGTGCCAGCAGTGAGGGACAGGGGGCGTATGGCTACACCTTC
j_gene: TRBJ1-2; v_gene: TRBV30; d_gene: .; abundance: .; CDR3aa: CAWSHSVSQHYGYTF; CDR3nt: TGTGCCTGGAGTCATTCAGTCAGTCAACACTATGGCTACACCTTC
j_gene: TRBJ2-1; v_gene: TRBV4-1; d_gene: .; abundance: .; CDR3aa: CASSQGRGYRDNEQFF; CDR3nt: TGCGCCAGCAGCCAAGGTAGAGGGTATCGGGACAATGAGCAGTTCTTC
j_gene: TRBJ1-6; v_gene: TRBV27; d_gene: .; abundance: .; CDR3aa: CASSSKGGEINSPLHF; CDR3nt: TGTGCCAGCAGTTCCAAAGGGGGGGAAATTAATTCACCCCTCCACTTT
j_gene: TRBJ2-7; v_gene: TRBV6-5; d_gene: TRBD2; abundance: .; CDR3aa: CASSWTSSTYEQYF; CDR3nt: TGTGCCAGCAGTTGGACTAGCAGTACCTACGAGCAGTACTTC
j_gene: TRBJ1-1; v_gene: TRBV6-6; d_gene: TRBD1; abundance: .; CDR3aa: CASKQGAGTEAFF; CDR3nt: TGTGCCAGCAAGCAGGGGGCGGGCACTGAAGCTTTCTTT
j_gene: TRBJ1-1; v_gene: TRBV7-2; d_gene: .; abundance: .; CDR3aa: CASSLDRGSPVTEAFF; CDR3nt: TGTGCCAGCAGCTTAGATCGGGGTTCGCCGGTCACTGAAGCTTTCTTT
j_gene: TRBJ1-5; v_gene: TRBV6-1; d_gene: .; abundance: once; CDR3aa: CASSEAFGGPGQPQHF; CDR3nt: TGTGCCAGCAGTGAGGCTTTCGGAGGGCCGGGGCAGCCCCAGCATTTT
j_gene: TRBJ1-2; v_gene: TRBV20-1; d_gene: .; abundance: .; CDR3aa: CSANPSYGYTF; CDR3nt: TGCAGTGCTAATCCGAGCTATGGCTACACCTTC
j_gene: TRBJ2-1; v_gene: TRBV4-1; d_gene: TRBD1; abundance: .; CDR3aa: CASSLGQGVLNEQFF; CDR3nt: TGCGCCAGCAGCCTCGGACAGGGGGTTTTAAATGAGCAGTTCTTC
j_gene: TRBJ1-2; v_gene: TRBV7-8; d_gene: TRBD1; abundance: many; CDR3aa: CASSTRTDRVDGYTF; CDR3nt: TGTGCCAGCAGCACGCGAACGGACAGGGTCGACGGCTACACCTTC
j_gene: TRBJ2-2; v_gene: TRBV18; d_gene: .; abundance: once; CDR3aa: CASSPPATGELFF; CDR3nt: TGTGCCAGCTCACCACCGGCTACCGGGGAGCTGTTTTTT
j_gene: TRBJ1-2; v_gene: TRBV3-1/TRBV3-2; d_gene: .; abundance: .; CDR3aa: CASSQDAVYGYTF; CDR3nt: TGTGCCAGCAGCCAAGATGCGGTCTATGGCTACACCTTC
j_gene: TRBJ2-1; v_gene: TRBV5-1; d_gene: .; abundance: .; CDR3aa: CASSLVQNSYNEQFF; CDR3nt: TGCGCCAGCAGCTTGGTACAGAACTCCTACAATGAGCAGTTCTTC
j_gene: TRBJ1-2; v_gene: TRBV5-1; d_gene: .; abundance: .; CDR3aa: CASFTANYGYTF; CDR3nt: TGCGCCAGCTTTACAGCAAACTATGGCTACACCTTC
j_gene: TRBJ2-7; v_gene: TRBV6-5; d_gene: TRBD1; abundance: .; CDR3aa: CASSRTGTYEQYF; CDR3nt: TGTGCCAGCAGTCGGACAGGAACCTACGAGCAGTACTTC
j_gene: TRBJ2-7; v_gene: TRBV29-1; d_gene: .; abundance: .; CDR3aa: CSVGPTLGNEQYF; CDR3nt: TGCAGCGTGGGCCCCACACTAGGCAACGAGCAGTACTTC
j_gene: TRBJ2-7; v_gene: TRBV5-6; d_gene: TRBD1; abundance: few; CDR3aa: CASSYTWTGGGEQYF; CDR3nt: TGTGCCAGCAGCTATACCTGGACAGGGGGCGGCGAGCAGTACTTC
j_gene: TRBJ2-7; v_gene: TRBV6-6; d_gene: TRBD2; abundance: few; CDR3aa: CASSHRGDPYEQYF; CDR3nt: TGTGCCAGCAGCCACCGGGGGGATCCCTACGAGCAGTACTTC
j_gene: TRBJ2-1; v_gene: TRBV6-5; d_gene: TRBD2; abundance: .; CDR3aa: CASSDPSGGDYEQFF; CDR3nt: TGTGCCAGCAGCGATCCTAGCGGGGGGGACTATGAGCAGTTCTTC
j_gene: TRBJ1-1; v_gene: TRBV5-6; d_gene: .; abundance: .; CDR3aa: CASSFQTSEAFF; CDR3nt: TGTGCCAGCAGCTTTCAGACTTCTGAAGCTTTCTTT
j_gene: TRBJ2-2; v_gene: TRBV27; d_gene: .; abundance: .; CDR3aa: CASSPGVGELFF; CDR3nt: TGTGCCAGCAGTCCAGGGGTCGGGGAGCTGTTTTTT
j_gene: TRBJ2-2; v_gene: TRBV7-3; d_gene: TRBD1; abundance: .; CDR3aa: CASSLGTGSTGELFF; CDR3nt: TGTGCCAGCAGCTTAGGGACAGGTAGCACCGGGGAGCTGTTTTTT
j_gene: TRBJ2-1; v_gene: TRBV28; d_gene: .; abundance: .; CDR3aa: CASSRAGYNEQFF; CDR3nt: TGTGCCAGCAGTAGAGCGGGTTACAATGAGCAGTTCTTC
j_gene: TRBJ1-1; v_gene: TRBV19; d_gene: .; abundance: .; CDR3aa: CASRGGILNTEAFF; CDR3nt: TGTGCCAGTAGAGGAGGGATACTCAACACTGAAGCTTTCTTT
j_gene: TRBJ1-3; v_gene: TRBV5-6; d_gene: .; abundance: .; CDR3aa: CASSSGGGGNTIYF; CDR3nt: TGTGCCAGCAGCTCCGGGGGTGGTGGAAACACCATATATTTT
j_gene: TRBJ2-1; v_gene: TRBV19; d_gene: .; abundance: .; CDR3aa: CASSRTPGESYNEQFF; CDR3nt: TGTGCCAGTAGTAGAACCCCGGGAGAGTCCTACAATGAGCAGTTCTTC
j_gene: TRBJ1-6; v_gene: TRBV10-2; d_gene: TRBD1; abundance: once; CDR3aa: CASSDRTGNNSPLHF; CDR3nt: TGCGCCAGCAGTGATCGGACAGGGAATAATTCACCCCTCCACTTT